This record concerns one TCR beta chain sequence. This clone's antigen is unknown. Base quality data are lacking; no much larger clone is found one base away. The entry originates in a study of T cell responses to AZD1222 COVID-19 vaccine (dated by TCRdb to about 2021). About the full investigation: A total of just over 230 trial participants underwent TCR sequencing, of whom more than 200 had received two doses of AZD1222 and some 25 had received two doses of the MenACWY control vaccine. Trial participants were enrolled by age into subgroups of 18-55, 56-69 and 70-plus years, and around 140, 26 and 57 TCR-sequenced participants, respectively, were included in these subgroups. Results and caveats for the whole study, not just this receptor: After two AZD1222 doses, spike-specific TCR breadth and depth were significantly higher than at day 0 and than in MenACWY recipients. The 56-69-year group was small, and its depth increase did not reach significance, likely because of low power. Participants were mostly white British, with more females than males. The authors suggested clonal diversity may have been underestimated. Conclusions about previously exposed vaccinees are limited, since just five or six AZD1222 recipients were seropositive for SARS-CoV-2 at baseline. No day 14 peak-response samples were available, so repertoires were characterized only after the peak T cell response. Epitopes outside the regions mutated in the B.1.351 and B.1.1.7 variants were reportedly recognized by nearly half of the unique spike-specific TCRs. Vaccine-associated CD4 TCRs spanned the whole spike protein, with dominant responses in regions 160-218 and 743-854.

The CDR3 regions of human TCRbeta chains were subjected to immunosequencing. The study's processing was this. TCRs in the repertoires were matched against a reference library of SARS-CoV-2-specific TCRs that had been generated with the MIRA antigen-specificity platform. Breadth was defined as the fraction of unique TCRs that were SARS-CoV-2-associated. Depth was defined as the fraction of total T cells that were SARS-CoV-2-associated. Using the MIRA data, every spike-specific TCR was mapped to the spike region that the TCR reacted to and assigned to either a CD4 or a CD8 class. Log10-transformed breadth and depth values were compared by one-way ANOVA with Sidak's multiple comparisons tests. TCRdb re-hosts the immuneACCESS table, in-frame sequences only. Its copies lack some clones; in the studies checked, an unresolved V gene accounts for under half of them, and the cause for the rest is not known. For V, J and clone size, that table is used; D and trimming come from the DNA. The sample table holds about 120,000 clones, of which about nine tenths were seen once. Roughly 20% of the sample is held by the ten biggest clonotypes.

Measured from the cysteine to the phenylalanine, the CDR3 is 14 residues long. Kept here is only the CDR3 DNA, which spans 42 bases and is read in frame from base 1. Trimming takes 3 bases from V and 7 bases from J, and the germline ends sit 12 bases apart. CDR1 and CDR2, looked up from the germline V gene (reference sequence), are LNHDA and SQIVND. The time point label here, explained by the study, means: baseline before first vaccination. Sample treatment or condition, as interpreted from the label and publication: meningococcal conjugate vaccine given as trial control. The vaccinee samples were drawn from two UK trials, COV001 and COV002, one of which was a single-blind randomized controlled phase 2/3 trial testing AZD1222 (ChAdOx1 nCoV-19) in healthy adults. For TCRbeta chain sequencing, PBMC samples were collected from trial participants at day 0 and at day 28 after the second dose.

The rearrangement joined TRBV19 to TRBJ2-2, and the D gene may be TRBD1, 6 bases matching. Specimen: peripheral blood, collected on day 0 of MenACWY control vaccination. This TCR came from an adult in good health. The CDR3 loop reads CASSIRGFGGELFF. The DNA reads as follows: TGTGCCAGTAGTATTAGGGGGTTTGGCGGGGAGCTGTTTTTT.